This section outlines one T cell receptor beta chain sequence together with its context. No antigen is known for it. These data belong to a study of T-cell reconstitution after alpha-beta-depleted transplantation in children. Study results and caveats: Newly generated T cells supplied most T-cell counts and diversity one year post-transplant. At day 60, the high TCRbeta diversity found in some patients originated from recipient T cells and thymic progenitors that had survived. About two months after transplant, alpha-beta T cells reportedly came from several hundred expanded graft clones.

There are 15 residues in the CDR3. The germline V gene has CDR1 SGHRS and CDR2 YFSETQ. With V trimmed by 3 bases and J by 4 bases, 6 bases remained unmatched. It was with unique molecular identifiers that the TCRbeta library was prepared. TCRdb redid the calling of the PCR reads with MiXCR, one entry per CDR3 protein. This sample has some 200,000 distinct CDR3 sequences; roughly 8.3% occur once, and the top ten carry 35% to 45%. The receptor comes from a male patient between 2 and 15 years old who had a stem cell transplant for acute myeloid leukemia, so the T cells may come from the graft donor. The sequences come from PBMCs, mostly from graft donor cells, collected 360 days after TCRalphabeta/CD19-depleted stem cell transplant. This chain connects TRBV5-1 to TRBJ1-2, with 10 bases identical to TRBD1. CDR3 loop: CASSYDRGQGYGYTF. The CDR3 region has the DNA TGCGCCAGCAGCTATGACAGGGGGCAGGGCTATGGCTACACCTTC.